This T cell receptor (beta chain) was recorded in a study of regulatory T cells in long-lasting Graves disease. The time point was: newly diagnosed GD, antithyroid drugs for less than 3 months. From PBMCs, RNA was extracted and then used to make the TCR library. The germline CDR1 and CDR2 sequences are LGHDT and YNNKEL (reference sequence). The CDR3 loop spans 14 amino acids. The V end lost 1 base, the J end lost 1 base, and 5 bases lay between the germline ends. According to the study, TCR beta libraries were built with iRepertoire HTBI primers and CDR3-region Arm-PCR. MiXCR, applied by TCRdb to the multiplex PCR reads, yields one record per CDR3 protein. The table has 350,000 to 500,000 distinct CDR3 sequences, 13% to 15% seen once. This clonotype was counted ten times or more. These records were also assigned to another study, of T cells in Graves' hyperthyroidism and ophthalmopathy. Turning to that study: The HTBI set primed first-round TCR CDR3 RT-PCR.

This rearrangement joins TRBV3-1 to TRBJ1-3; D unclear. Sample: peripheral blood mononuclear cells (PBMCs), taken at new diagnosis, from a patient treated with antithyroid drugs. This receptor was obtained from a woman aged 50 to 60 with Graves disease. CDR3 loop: CASSQGTSGNTIYF. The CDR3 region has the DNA TGTGCCAGCAGCCAAGGGACTTCTGGAAACACCATATATTTT. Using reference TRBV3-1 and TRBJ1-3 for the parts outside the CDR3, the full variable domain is DTAVSQTPKYLVTQMGNDKSIKCEQNLGHDTMYWYKQDSKKFLKIMFSYNNKELIINETVPNRFSPKSPDKAHLNLHINSLELGDSAVYFCASSQGTSGNTIYFGEGSWLTVV.